This TCR beta chain was found in a study of T cells in Graves' hyperthyroidism and ophthalmopathy. Looking at the study overall: Peripheral blood specimens were obtained at initial diagnosis, prior to any treatment.

Researchers amplified the TCR beta CDR3 regions from RNA transcripts. A set of HTBI primers served as the primers for a first-round RT-PCR of the TCR CDR3. TCRdb recomputed calls from the multiplex PCR reads with MiXCR, one row per CDR3 protein. Of 700,000 or so distinct CDR3 sequences in the sample, roughly 17% were seen once. A patient was excluded if there was uncontrolled infection, other autoimmune disease, pregnancy or lactation. In this sample, this clonotype turned up a few times. Antigen: not known. Trimming removed 2 bases from V and 7 bases from J; junction bases left unmatched: 6. CDR3 length equals 17 residues. CDR1 is SGHDN and CDR2 is FVKESK in the germline V gene. The study, taken as a whole, reports: Researchers report that a 13 V-J model separated ophthalmopathy from stable hyperthyroidism.

The sequenced material came from blood. The rearrangement joins TRBV14 to TRBJ2-2; 14 bases fit TRBD2. This TCR came from a man aged 18 to 29 with Graves' hyperthyroidism. CDR3 nucleotides: TGTGCCAGCAGCCAAACGGGACTAGCGGGAGTTGACGGGGAGCTGTTTTTT. Its translation is CASSQTGLAGVDGELFF.